This T cell receptor beta chain was captured by sequencing in a study of T cells in Graves' hyperthyroidism and ophthalmopathy. Study context: Pretreatment peripheral blood was obtained at initial diagnosis.

The CDR3 contains 11 residues. The germline CDR1 and CDR2 sequences are SNHLY and FYNNEI. This clonotype has only a few counts. One junction end does not reproduce the germline sequence, and a read error may be involved. RNA transcripts gave rise to amplified TCR beta CDR3 regions. RT-PCR in the first round (using the HTBI primer set) targeted the TCR CDR3. TCRdb re-called the multiplex PCR reads with MiXCR, one entry per CDR3 protein. The sample gives some 300,000 distinct CDR3 sequences, roughly 15% of which show up once; 7.9% is in the top ten. The definition of stable Graves' hyperthyroidism was no ophthalmopathy progression within 18 months. Patients aged 18 to 65 had newly diagnosed hyperthyroidism of under 2 months' duration. PBMCs stemmed from 10 ml fresh peripheral blood.

This receptor was obtained from a woman between 35 and 50 years old with Graves' hyperthyroidism. Sequenced: blood. The chain links TRBV2 to TRBJ1-2; 9 bases fit TRBD1. CDR3: CGQDRGYGYAF. The CDR3 DNA is TGTGGGCAGGACAGGGGATATGGCTACGCCTTC.